This TCR beta chain was sequenced in a study of blood T cell repertoires in COVID-19. Study at large: Italy, Spain and the United States were the sources of the convalescent and acute COVID-19 samples. T cells, B-cell-depleted T cells, or PBMCs supplied cDNA or gDNA.

Authors' processing steps: Amplified reference gene primers provided the basis for estimating nucleated cell counts. This table comes from immunoSEQ multiplex PCR, and its TCRdb copy is limited to in-frame clones, with some not included. V, J and clone size are those of that table, while D and trimming were read from the DNA. Here the sample spans around 63,000 clones, roughly 90% being singletons. The sequencing input was peripheral blood. The receptor was isolated from a woman aged 55-75 years with acute or convalescent COVID-19.

CDR3 in amino acids: CASSVGQARPQHF. The CDR3 DNA is TGTGCCAGCAGCGTCGGACAGGCTCGGCCCCAGCATTTT. The chain carries TRBV11-2 and TRBJ1-5, with 7 nucleotides matching TRBD1. Germline V gene lookup returns CDR1 SGHAT and CDR2 FQNNGV. The CDR3 loop spans 13 amino acids. V shed 5 bases and J 9 bases; nucleotides not matched to a gene: 7. The full variable domain, in which reference TRBV11-2 and TRBJ1-5 provide the parts outside the CDR3, is EAGVAQSPRYKIIEKRQSVAFWCNPISGHATLYWYQQILGQGPKLLIQFQNNGVVDDSQLPKDRFSAERLKGVDSTLKIQPAKLEDSAVYLCASSVGQARPQHFGDGTRLSIL.